The 15 T cell receptor beta chains in this list originate from one sample, sequenced in a study of cytomegalovirus exposure and HLA in healthy donors. Some clones are missing from TCRdb's copy, which holds only in-frame ones; the method was immunoSEQ multiplex PCR. The table lists under 100,000 clones, approximately 96% of them singletons. What was sequenced was PBMCs. These receptors originate from a man between 18 and 29 years old in good health and CMV-seronegative.

The V gene is TRBV10-3, the J gene TRBJ1-4; D is perhaps TRBD1 (6 bases). The CDR3 runs 16 residues. Germline V gives CDR1 ENHRY, CDR2 SYGVKD. V shed 0 bases and J shed 5 bases, with 13 bases lying between them. The CDR3, as DNA: TGTGCCATCAGTGAGTCGGGGCCAGGGGCGAATGAAAAACTGTTTTTT. Translated, it gives CAISESGPGANEKLFF.

V gene TRBV9 combines with J gene TRBJ2-3; D not resolved. Germline loops: CDR1 SGDLS, CDR2 YYNGEE. Trimming took 0 bases from V and 6 from J, leaving 8 bases between them. The CDR3 extends over 13 amino acids. The CDR3: CASSVESRDTQYF. The CDR3 DNA is TGTGCCAGCAGCGTAGAGAGCCGGGATACGCAGTATTTT.

The J gene is TRBJ2-7, the V gene TRBV5-6; 9 positions agree with TRBD1. V was clipped by 2 bases and J by 6 bases; unmatched bases: 3. The CDR3 length is 13 residues. Germline assignment: CDR1 SGHDT and CDR2 YYEEEE. CDR3 bases: TGTGCCAGCAGCTTTATACAGGGGGCCGAGCAGTACGTC. Protein: CASSFIQGAEQYV.

The rearrangement links TRBV11-3 to TRBJ2-3; the match to TRBD2 covers 7 bases. Germline CDR1 and CDR2: SGHNT and YENEEA. The trim removed 2 bases at V and 4 bases at J, leaving 3 bases unmatched. This CDR3 comprises 14 residues. CDR3 sequence: CASSLLSGPDTQYF. DNA of the CDR3: TGTGCCAGCAGCTTACTTAGCGGGCCAGATACGCAGTATTTT.

V usage is TRBV11-3 and J usage is TRBJ2-2, with 8 bases aligning to TRBD1. The germline V gene has CDR1 SGHNT and CDR2 YENEEA. V was clipped by 7 bases and J by 3 bases; unmatched bases: 13. The CDR3 has 17 amino acids. The CDR3 DNA sequence: TGTGCCAGCACCCATCCCCAGGGGGCGGTCGACACCGGGGAGCTGTTTTTT. It specifies CASTHPQGAVDTGELFF.

The chain couples TRBV11-1 to TRBJ2-5; a possible D gene is TRBD2 (6 bases). The CDR3 extends over 17 amino acids. CDR1 is SGHAT and CDR2 is FQDESV in the germline V gene (reference sequence). Between the trimmed V and J ends, which lost 1 base and 0 bases, there was a span of 15 bases. CDR3: CASSLGRGTVYQETQYF. The CDR3 DNA is TGTGCCAGCAGCTTAGGCCGCGGGACGGTGTACCAAGAGACCCAGTACTTC.

This rearrangement joins TRBV29-1 to TRBJ2-3; 10 bases are a match to TRBD2. V lost 3 bases to trimming and J lost 2 bases; unmatched junction nucleotides: 14. The length of the CDR3 is 18 residues. The germline gives CDR1 SQVTM, CDR2 ANQGSEA. The CDR3 DNA reads TGCAGCGTTGATCTAGCGGGAGTTTTGACAAGATACACAGATACGCAGTATTTT. Translation: CSVDLAGVLTRYTDTQYF.

The CDR3 sequence is CATTFEVDQPQHF. The CDR3 region has the DNA TGCGCCACGACCTTTGAGGTGGATCAGCCCCAGCATTTT. The chain couples TRBV10-2 to TRBJ1-5; the D is unclear. CDR3 length: 13 amino acids. Trimming pared 10 bases from V and 5 bases from J, leaving 15 bases between. Germline values: CDR1 WSHSY, CDR2 SAAADI.

The chain combines TRBV9 with TRBJ2-3; D not certain. The V end lost 3 bases, the J end lost 2 bases, and 7 bases lay between the germline ends. CDR1 and CDR2 from the germline V gene are SGDLS and YYNGEE. CDR3 length equals 13 residues. The CDR3: CASSAPNTDTQYF. Written as DNA, the CDR3 is TGTGCCAGCAGCGCCCCTAACACAGATACGCAGTATTTT.

The chain employs TRBV5-6 and TRBJ2-7; 8 bases match TRBD2. Germline CDR1 is SGHDT and CDR2 is YYEEEE. V lost 4 bases and J lost 6; bases outside the gene matches: 12. CDR3 length: 15 residues. The CDR3 DNA follows: TGTGCCAGCAGCCCGACCCGGAGAGCGGGAGTCGAGCAGTACGTC. It encodes CASSPTRRAGVEQYV.

The chain uses TRBV7-9 and TRBJ1-1, with 7 bases that match TRBD1. Losses at the gene ends were 4 bases for V and 3 bases for J; bases not matched to a gene: 2. The V gene's germline CDR1 is SEHNR and CDR2 FQNEAQ (reference sequence). The CDR3 totals 13 residues. CDR3 coding DNA: TGTGCCAGCAGCTCACAGGGGTACACTGAAGCTTTCTTT. Translated, it gives CASSSQGYTEAFF.

The chain carries TRBV30 and TRBJ1-2; 8 nucleotides agree with TRBD1. Trimming cost V 3 bases and J 8 bases; bases outside gene matches: 14. Germline loops: CDR1 GTSNPN, CDR2 SVGIG (reference sequence). The CDR3 spans 15 residues. CDR3 sequence (DNA): TGTGCCTGGAGGGACGCCGGACAGGGTCGATTCGGCTACACCTTC. Translation gives CAWRDAGQGRFGYTF. The full variable domain, in which reference TRBV30 and TRBJ1-2 provide the parts outside the CDR3, is SQTIHQWPATLVQPVGSPLSLECTVEGTSNPNLYWYRQAAGRGLQLLFYSVGIGQISSEVPQNLSASRPQDRQFILSSKKLLLSDSGFYLCAWRDAGQGRFGYTFGSGTRLTVV.

The chain joins TRBV25-1 to TRBJ1-2; the match to TRBD1 covers 7 bases. The germline V gene has CDR1 MGHDK and CDR2 SYGVNS. CDR3 length: 15 residues. J gave up 3 bases and V 2 bases, and 6 bases lay outside the gene matches. This CDR3 is CASSETGAGHYGYTF. Written as DNA, the CDR3 is TGTGCCAGCAGTGAAACAGGGGCGGGGCACTATGGCTACACCTTC.

V usage is TRBV5-1 and J usage is TRBJ1-2; D is possibly TRBD1 (6 bases). Germline values: CDR1 SGHRS, CDR2 YFSETQ. CDR3 length: 14 residues. Between the trimmed V and J ends, which lost 1 base and 5 bases, there was a span of 12 bases. The CDR3 sequence is CASSLHEGGYGYTF. CDR3 nucleotide sequence: TGCGCCAGCAGCTTGCATGAAGGGGGATATGGCTACACCTTC.

This chain links TRBV5-1 with TRBJ2-3, with D hard to call. There are 13 residues in the CDR3. Trimming removed 2 bases at V and 2 bases at J, with 6 bases between. From germline, CDR1 is SGHRS and CDR2 YFSETQ. CDR3 amino acids: CASSFSTTDTQYF. Written as DNA, the CDR3 is TGCGCCAGCAGCTTTTCTACCACAGATACGCAGTATTTT.